A selection of T cell receptor beta chains follows, all from one sample in a study of radiotherapy plus CTLA-4 blockade in lung cancer. The table came from immunoSEQ multiplex PCR; TCRdb's copy has only in-frame clones and leaves some out. Here the sample spans about 91,000 clones, more than 70% being singletons. The source was peripheral blood, collected from a patient treated with radiotherapy plus ipilimumab. These TCRs come from a human donor with non-small cell lung cancer that progressed on radiotherapy plus ipilimumab. Both conserved end residues are trimmed from each CDR3. The order of the fields is clone size, J gene, V gene, CDR3 protein. A clone size is listed for some rows: how often the clone was seen (once, few, many), or a class if it is expanded.

clone size: NA
J gene: TRBJ2-5
V gene: TRBV7-2
CDR3 protein: ASSLDSRGAGQETQY

clone size: NA
J gene: TRBJ1-1
V gene: TRBV27
CDR3 protein: ASSLTRGWTEAF

clone size: NA
J gene: TRBJ2-3
V gene: TRBV28
CDR3 protein: ASSRRDSTDTQY

clone size: NA
J gene: TRBJ2-1
V gene: TRBV6-5
CDR3 protein: ASSYSLAGYNEQF

clone size: NA
J gene: TRBJ2-7
V gene: TRBV19
CDR3 protein: ASGARSSYEQY

clone size: NA
J gene: TRBJ1-4
V gene: TRBV28
CDR3 protein: ASSFAPSSKGNEKLF

clone size: few
J gene: TRBJ2-7
V gene: TRBV9
CDR3 protein: ASSVDFRGVYEQY

clone size: NA
J gene: TRBJ2-7
V gene: TRBV2
CDR3 protein: ASSLQGYEQY

clone size: NA
J gene: TRBJ2-4
V gene: TRBV6-5
CDR3 protein: ASSTNRDGKNIQY

clone size: few
J gene: TRBJ2-2
V gene: TRBV7-6
CDR3 protein: ASSLSGGAFGELF

clone size: few
J gene: TRBJ1-2
V gene: TRBV9
CDR3 protein: ASSGPRGYGYT

clone size: NA
J gene: TRBJ2-7
V gene: TRBV28
CDR3 protein: ASSLPGQTSYEQY

clone size: NA
J gene: TRBJ1-6
V gene: TRBV27
CDR3 protein: ASTSGINSPLH

clone size: NA
J gene: TRBJ2-3
V gene: TRBV7-2
CDR3 protein: ASSPRGVAGTDTQY

clone size: NA
J gene: TRBJ2-1
V gene: TRBV12-5
CDR3 protein: ASGFSTGSAHNEQF

clone size: NA
J gene: TRBJ1-2
V gene: TRBV4-2
CDR3 protein: ASSQSQGENYGYT

clone size: NA
J gene: TRBJ2-2
V gene: TRBV5-7
CDR3 protein: ASSFQLGLSFTTGELF

clone size: NA
J gene: TRBJ1-4
V gene: TRBV5-1
CDR3 protein: ASSPGQGATNEKLF

clone size: few
J gene: TRBJ2-7
V gene: TRBV18
CDR3 protein: ASSPPTSFGGEQY

clone size: NA
J gene: TRBJ1-1
V gene: TRBV5-6
CDR3 protein: ASSLEWAGGAEAF

clone size: NA
J gene: TRBJ2-1
V gene: TRBV4-1
CDR3 protein: ASSQEGQGYNEQF

clone size: NA
J gene: TRBJ2-5
V gene: TRBV30
CDR3 protein: AWSVNVETQY

clone size: few
J gene: TRBJ2-2
V gene: TRBV4-1
CDR3 protein: ASSQQQRGELF

clone size: NA
J gene: TRBJ2-7
V gene: TRBV27
CDR3 protein: ASKRVGQTEQY

clone size: NA
J gene: TRBJ2-7
V gene: TRBV6-1
CDR3 protein: ASRIAGGQGSEQY

clone size: NA
J gene: TRBJ2-7
V gene: TRBV5-4
CDR3 protein: ASSGDSYEQY

clone size: few
J gene: TRBJ1-1
V gene: TRBV9
CDR3 protein: ASSDTGDTEAF

clone size: NA
J gene: TRBJ2-4
V gene: TRBV2
CDR3 protein: ASSPGPQNIQY

clone size: few
J gene: TRBJ1-2
V gene: TRBV7-9
CDR3 protein: ASIPAWTGWNGYT

clone size: NA
J gene: TRBJ1-2
V gene: TRBV10-3
CDR3 protein: ATDPGQGIYGYT

clone size: NA
J gene: TRBJ2-5
V gene: TRBV5-1
CDR3 protein: ASEGAEETQY

clone size: NA
J gene: TRBJ1-1
V gene: TRBV9
CDR3 protein: ASSPMGETTEAF

clone size: NA
J gene: TRBJ2-1
V gene: TRBV7-9
CDR3 protein: ASSLSGNSYNEQF

clone size: NA
J gene: TRBJ1-2
V gene: TRBV7-2
CDR3 protein: ASSPGGYHGYT

clone size: NA
J gene: TRBJ2-1
V gene: TRBV7-2
CDR3 protein: ASSSERGRGYNEQF

clone size: few
J gene: TRBJ1-2
V gene: TRBV28
CDR3 protein: ASSQSGPAFDYGYT

clone size: NA
J gene: TRBJ1-5
V gene: TRBV19
CDR3 protein: ASSIFRMGEQPQH

clone size: NA
J gene: TRBJ2-2
V gene: TRBV5-1
CDR3 protein: ASSPDGTNTGELF

clone size: NA
J gene: TRBJ2-3
V gene: TRBV5-6
CDR3 protein: ASSLYRGLAPDTQY

clone size: once
J gene: TRBJ2-7
V gene: TRBV6-1
CDR3 protein: ASSPAGTASYEQY

clone size: NA
J gene: TRBJ2-5
V gene: TRBV7-3
CDR3 protein: ASSPSYQETQY

clone size: NA
J gene: TRBJ2-1
V gene: TRBV15
CDR3 protein: ATEAIDYNEQF

clone size: NA
J gene: TRBJ2-1
V gene: TRBV13
CDR3 protein: ASSLNYNEQF

clone size: few
J gene: TRBJ2-6
V gene: TRBV18
CDR3 protein: ASSGAGAGANVLT

clone size: NA
J gene: TRBJ2-3
V gene: TRBV7-9
CDR3 protein: ASSLSGGGDTQY

clone size: NA
J gene: TRBJ2-7
V gene: TRBV5-4
CDR3 protein: ASSLGGFRASAYEQY